This TCR beta chain was sequenced during a study of blood T cells in healthy people across ages (dated by TCRdb to 2013 to 2016). Looking at the study overall: In model experiments, template switching captured about one uniquely barcoded TCR beta cDNA molecule for every two T cells. The study measured age-related changes in TCR beta repertoire diversity using deep sequencing normalized with unique cDNA molecular identifiers. For two donors (one aged 18 to 29 and one aged 80 or older), the study analyzed two additional independent replicas of 1 million unique cDNA reads from the same blood draw. Four age groups were formed from the donors: young (average 16 years), middle-aged (approximately 40), aged (roughly 59) and long-lived (around 80). To avoid experimental bias, donors of different ages were distributed randomly across sequencing lanes.

Donors were roughly 40 systemically healthy Caucasian individuals from Russia aged roughly 6 to 90 years. Roughly 10 milliliters of peripheral blood were drawn from each donor into EDTA-treated Vacutainer tubes. PBMCs were isolated by Ficoll-Paque density-gradient centrifugation, with at least 6 million obtained per sample. Total RNA, at least 5 micrograms per sample, was extracted from PBMCs with Trizol reagent. The percentages of naive CD45RAhigh/CD27high T cells were determined by flow cytometry on a PBMC aliquot from every donor. Libraries were made using 5' RACE. Sequencing relied on an Illumina HiSeq 2500. A second PCR of roughly 6 to 11 cycles was run with a J-beta primer mix and a sample-barcoded 5' primer. Each TCR beta cDNA molecule received a unique molecular identifier from a template-switch 5' adaptor carrying 12 random nucleotides. Each sample yielded at least 2.5 million CDR3-containing paired-end reads. First-strand cDNA was synthesized from all RNA with the Mint cDNA synthesis kit, primed by a TRBC-specific oligonucleotide. Following uracil-DNA glycosylase treatment, a first 18-cycle PCR with universal primers M1SS and BC2_uni_R was performed on all cDNA. The original pipeline was this. For normalization, 1 million high-quality reads were randomly selected from each sample, with every read carrying a distinct molecular identifier. Instead of being binned into consensus sequences, reads that shared molecular identifiers were thrown out. CDR3 identification, clonotype clustering and error correction used MiTCR with a Q25 quality threshold and the strictest error-elimination algorithm. Lower-bound total TCR beta diversity was estimated with a nonparametric unseen species model using Euler transformation. TCRdb took the public reads, trimmed them with fastp at Q25, ran MiXCR for clone calling and kept in-frame beta chains. Every CDR3 protein is listed once, alongside the most common genes and DNA of its rows. The V and J calls and clone size are TCRdb's, not the authors'. The sample table lists roughly 1,700,000 distinct CDR3 sequences, under 30% of them with a count of one. 6.5% to 8.5% of the sample is in the top ten clones.

The full study reports these points: Bulk unsorted PBMC profiling prevented conclusive comparison of naive and antigen-experienced compartments. Compared with the aged group, the long-lived group had more naive CD4+ T cells, fewer expanded clones and increased TCR diversity, a pattern suggesting age selection. The CMV infection status of donors was not known, potentially confounding age-related changes in expanded clonotypes. Observed TCR beta diversity per million T cells fell roughly linearly with age, and a significant reduction was already apparent by age about 43. Observed TCR beta diversity correlated strongly with the percentage of naive T cells measured by flow cytometry. Total diversity estimates from one million sequenced T cells were considered lower bounds and underestimates.

CDR1 and CDR2 are read off the germline V gene as MDHEN and SYDVKM. From the cysteine up to the phenylalanine, the CDR3 has a length of 12 residues. Only CDR3 DNA remains: 36 bases, in frame from the first base. This clonotype was counted once. No cognate antigen has been identified for it. This sequence may be a read error, since a much larger clone differs from it by one base. The sequenced sample was blood. This chain is built from TRBV28 and TRBJ2-7; no D gene call is confident. The TCR sequence derives from a woman aged 30 to 39 in good health. The DNA sequence is as follows: TGTGTCAGCCTTTCGTCGTTCTACGAGCAGTACTTC. The resulting protein is CVSLSSFYEQYF.